Listed below are T cell receptor beta chains from one sample, sequenced in a study of blood T cells in healthy people across ages. TCRdb ran MiXCR on the 5' RACE reads and lists one entry per CDR3 protein. The table lists roughly 800,000 distinct CDR3 sequences, under 40% of them singletons. What was sequenced was blood. The source is a man between 18 and 35 years old in good health. The conserved cysteine and the conserved F or W are not part of the CDR3 here. D genes are given only for firm matches. Size is omitted from some rows. Given values are once, few, many or a class for expanded clones.

V	J	size	D	CDR3
TRBV5-1	TRBJ2-1	few	-	ASSVTPDPFNEQF
TRBV7-9	TRBJ2-7	many	TRBD2	ASSLGRDEQY
TRBV30	TRBJ1-2	few	TRBD1	AWSRDRDGGYT
TRBV6-5	TRBJ1-2	-	-	ASAQDGLNYGYT
TRBV7-2	TRBJ1-2	few	TRBD1	ASSSTGGAYGYT
TRBV9	TRBJ2-5	-	-	ASSVGVGTQETQY
TRBV5-5	TRBJ1-6	-	-	ASGSPSPLH
TRBV2	TRBJ2-1	-	TRBD1	ATPRGDRSRNEQF
TRBV20-1	TRBJ1-2	-	-	SAPREGLNYGYT
TRBV29-1	TRBJ1-2	-	TRBD1	SVEWDRIRAGGYT
TRBV24-1	TRBJ2-1	-	-	ATSDPLGANDNEQF
TRBV4-3	TRBJ2-2	-	TRBD1	ASSLTDRVSGELF
TRBV3-1	TRBJ2-3	-	-	ASSQDPLLTDTQY
TRBV24-1	-	-	TRBD2	ATSDHDSGGGETQY
TRBV5-6	TRBJ1-2	-	-	ASSLGPPNYGYT
TRBV30	TRBJ2-7	-	-	AWTTGGYEQY
TRBV4-2	TRBJ1-2	few	-	ASSQDPSAATQGYT
TRBV27	TRBJ2-7	-	-	ASSVSSGYEQY
TRBV7-2	TRBJ1-1	-	-	ASSLGAVMNTEAF
TRBV20-1	TRBJ2-7	few	-	SARTPGSYEQY
TRBV29-1	TRBJ2-7	few	TRBD1	SATGKIYEQY
TRBV4-3	TRBJ1-4	-	-	ASSQDWDSHANEKLF
TRBV12-3/TRBV12-4	TRBJ2-7	-	-	AGSLRSPYEQY
TRBV11-2	TRBJ2-1	-	-	ASKRESEQF
TRBV7-2	TRBJ1-1	few	-	ASSLNRIMNTEAF
TRBV9	TRBJ2-7	many	-	ASSSSDLGNEQY
TRBV12-3/TRBV12-4	TRBJ2-3	-	TRBD1	ASSPDRAKGDTEY
TRBV20-1	TRBJ2-3	few	-	SALVVDTQY
TRBV5-6	TRBJ2-5	many	-	ASSLMEETQY
TRBV12-3/TRBV12-4	TRBJ2-7	many	-	ASSFGGYEQY
TRBV7-2	TRBJ2-3	-	TRBD2	ASSLSSSGEDTQY
TRBV12-3/TRBV12-4	TRBJ2-7	few	TRBD1	ASRDDRGSYEQY
TRBV6-6	TRBJ1-1	few	-	ASSYDDGNTEAF
TRBV29-1	TRBJ2-5	-	-	NVEDTDIQETQY
TRBV29-1	TRBJ2-1	-	-	SGAGGGNEQF
TRBV12-3/TRBV12-4	TRBJ1-5	-	-	AGRTGATGGNQPQH
TRBV27	TRBJ2-1	few	-	ASSLIPVSGYNEQF